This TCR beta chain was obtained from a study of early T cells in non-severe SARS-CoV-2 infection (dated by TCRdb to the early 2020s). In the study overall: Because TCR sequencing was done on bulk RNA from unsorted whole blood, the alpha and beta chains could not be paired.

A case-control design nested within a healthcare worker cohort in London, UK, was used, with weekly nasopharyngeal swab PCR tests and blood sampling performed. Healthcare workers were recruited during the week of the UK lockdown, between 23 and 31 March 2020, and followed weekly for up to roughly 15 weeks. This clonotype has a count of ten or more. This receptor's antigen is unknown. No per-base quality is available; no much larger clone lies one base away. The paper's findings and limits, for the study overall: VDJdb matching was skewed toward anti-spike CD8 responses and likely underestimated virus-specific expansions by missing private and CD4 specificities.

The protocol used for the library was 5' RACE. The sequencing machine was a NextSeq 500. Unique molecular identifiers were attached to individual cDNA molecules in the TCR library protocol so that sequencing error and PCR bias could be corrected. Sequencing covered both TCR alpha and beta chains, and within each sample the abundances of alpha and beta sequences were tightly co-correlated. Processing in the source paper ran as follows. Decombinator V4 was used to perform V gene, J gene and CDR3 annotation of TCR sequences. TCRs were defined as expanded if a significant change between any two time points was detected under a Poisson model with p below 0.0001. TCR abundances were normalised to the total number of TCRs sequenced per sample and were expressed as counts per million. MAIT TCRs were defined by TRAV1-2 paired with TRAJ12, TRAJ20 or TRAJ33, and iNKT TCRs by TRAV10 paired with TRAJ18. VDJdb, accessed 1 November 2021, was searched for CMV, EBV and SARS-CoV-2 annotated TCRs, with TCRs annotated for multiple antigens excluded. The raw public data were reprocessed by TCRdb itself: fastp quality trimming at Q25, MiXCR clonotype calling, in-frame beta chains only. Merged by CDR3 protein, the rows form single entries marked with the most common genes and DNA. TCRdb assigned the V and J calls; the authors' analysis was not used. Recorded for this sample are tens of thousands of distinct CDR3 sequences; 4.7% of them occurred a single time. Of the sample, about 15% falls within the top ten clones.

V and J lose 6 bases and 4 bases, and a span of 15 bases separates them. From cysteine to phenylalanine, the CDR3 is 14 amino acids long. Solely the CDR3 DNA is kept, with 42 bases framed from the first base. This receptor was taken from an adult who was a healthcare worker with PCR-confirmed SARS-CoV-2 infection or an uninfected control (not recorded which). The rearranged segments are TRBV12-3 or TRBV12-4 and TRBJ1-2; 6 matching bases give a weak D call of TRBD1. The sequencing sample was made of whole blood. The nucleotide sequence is TGTGCCAGCAGAAAAGAGACAGGAAGCTATGGCTACACCTTC. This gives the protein CASRKETGSYGYTF.